There are a few counts of the clone carrying this T cell receptor (beta chain). No antigen is known for it. The J segment lost 0 bases and the V segment lost 0 bases, leaving 5 bases of the junction unmatched. This CDR3 contains 18 residues. Looked up from germline, CDR1 is LGHNA and CDR2 is YNFKEQ. This entry belongs to a study of shared clonotypes between healthy human individuals. Caucasian adults residing in Nashville, Tennessee made up all the donors. Study findings and constraints: Estimated clonotype richness was generally higher in naive than memory subsets.

The protocol was immunoSEQ multiplex PCR, while the TCRdb copy is restricted to in-frame clones and leaves out a portion. Altogether some 1 million clones are present, around 76% being singletons, with the ten largest covering roughly 1.4%. The TCR was taken from a man between 18 and 35 years old in good health. Sequenced material: memory CD4+ T cells sorted from blood. The sample's subset: CD45RA-negative fraction. This chain uses TRBV4-2 with TRBJ2-2; 9 nucleotides align to TRBD2. CDR3 in DNA: TGTGCCAGCAGCCAAGAAAGGCTAGCGGGACCGAACACCGGGGAGCTGTTTTTT. Amino acid sequence: CASSQERLAGPNTGELFF.